A selection of T cell receptor beta chains follows, all from one sample in a study of T cell responses to AZD1222 COVID-19 vaccine. Profiled with immunoSEQ multiplex PCR; TCRdb holds only in-frame clones, not every one. The table lists around 89,000 clones, approximately 90% of them singletons, with around 5.5% in the top ten. The input for sequencing was peripheral blood, taken 28 days after the second AZD1222 dose. The receptor set was obtained from an adult who received the AZD1222 COVID-19 vaccine. Each CDR3 is given with its conserved first and last residue. The D gene is left open where the match is weak. Part of the rows lack a size; the others show once, few, many or a class for expanded clones.

D gene: -; J gene: TRBJ1-6; CDR3 length: 14; clone size: -; V gene: TRBV7-8; CDR3 protein: CASSLNSDNSPLHF; CDR3 DNA: TGTGCCAGCAGCTTAAACAGTGATAATTCACCCCTCCACTTT
D gene: -; J gene: TRBJ2-3; CDR3 length: 14; clone size: once; V gene: TRBV24-1; CDR3 protein: CATSEPGRSDTQYF; CDR3 DNA: TGTGCCACCAGTGAACCGGGGAGATCAGATACGCAGTATTTT
D gene: -; J gene: TRBJ1-1; CDR3 length: 14; clone size: -; V gene: TRBV2; CDR3 protein: CASSDIEGGTEAFF; CDR3 DNA: TGTGCCAGCAGTGATATCGAGGGTGGCACTGAAGCTTTCTTT
D gene: -; J gene: TRBJ1-5; CDR3 length: 17; clone size: once; V gene: TRBV4-1; CDR3 protein: CASSQELRGKGNQPQHF; CDR3 DNA: TGCGCCAGCAGCCAAGAACTTAGGGGGAAAGGCAATCAGCCCCAGCATTTT
D gene: TRBD1; J gene: TRBJ2-3; CDR3 length: 13; clone size: -; V gene: TRBV19; CDR3 protein: CASRDRATDTQYF; CDR3 DNA: TGTGCCAGTAGAGACAGGGCCACAGATACGCAGTATTTT
D gene: TRBD2; J gene: TRBJ2-1; CDR3 length: 21; clone size: once; V gene: TRBV15; CDR3 protein: CATSRDQASGGYLSRYNEQFF; CDR3 DNA: TGTGCCACCAGCAGAGATCAAGCTAGCGGGGGATATCTAAGTCGGTACAATGAGCAGTTCTTC
D gene: -; J gene: TRBJ2-2; CDR3 length: 15; clone size: -; V gene: TRBV9; CDR3 protein: CASSVGGANTGELFF; CDR3 DNA: TGTGCCAGCAGCGTAGGAGGGGCCAACACCGGGGAGCTGTTTTTT
D gene: -; J gene: TRBJ1-1; CDR3 length: 11; clone size: -; V gene: TRBV20-1; CDR3 protein: CSARRGSEAFF; CDR3 DNA: TGCAGTGCTAGACGAGGGTCTGAAGCTTTCTTT
D gene: -; J gene: TRBJ2-1; CDR3 length: 14; clone size: -; V gene: TRBV11-2; CDR3 protein: CASSTSRFYNEQFF; CDR3 DNA: TGTGCCAGCAGCACTTCCCGGTTCTACAATGAGCAGTTCTTC
D gene: -; J gene: TRBJ2-2; CDR3 length: 18; clone size: -; V gene: TRBV11-3; CDR3 protein: CASSLEGMGRRNTGELFF; CDR3 DNA: TGTGCCAGCAGCTTAGAGGGGATGGGGCGGCGGAACACCGGGGAGCTGTTTTTT
D gene: -; J gene: TRBJ1-1; CDR3 length: 15; clone size: -; V gene: TRBV5-1; CDR3 protein: CASSFSRSQNTEAFF; CDR3 DNA: TGCGCCAGCAGCTTCAGTCGGTCTCAGAACACTGAAGCTTTCTTT
D gene: TRBD1; J gene: TRBJ2-7; CDR3 length: 15; clone size: -; V gene: TRBV4-1; CDR3 protein: CASRDAGGISYEQYF; CDR3 DNA: TGCGCCAGCAGGGATGCAGGGGGCATCTCCTACGAGCAGTACTTC
D gene: -; J gene: TRBJ1-2; CDR3 length: 16; clone size: -; V gene: TRBV6-2/TRBV6-3; CDR3 protein: CASSYSSGGWGYGYTF; CDR3 DNA: TGTGCCAGCAGTTACTCGAGTGGGGGATGGGGCTATGGCTACACCTTC
D gene: -; J gene: TRBJ1-2; CDR3 length: 14; clone size: -; V gene: TRBV10-3; CDR3 protein: CAISESRQGFRYTF; CDR3 DNA: TGTGCCATCAGTGAGTCTCGTCAGGGTTTTCGCTACACCTTC
D gene: -; J gene: TRBJ1-2; CDR3 length: 15; clone size: -; V gene: TRBV7-2; CDR3 protein: CASSLISFVVEGYTF; CDR3 DNA: TGTGCCAGCAGCTTAATCTCCTTCGTGGTGGAAGGCTACACCTTC
D gene: TRBD1; J gene: TRBJ1-4; CDR3 length: 14; clone size: once; V gene: TRBV4-3; CDR3 protein: CASSGTATNEKLFF; CDR3 DNA: TGCGCCAGTTCCGGGACAGCAACTAATGAAAAACTGTTTTTT
D gene: -; J gene: TRBJ1-2; CDR3 length: 14; clone size: -; V gene: TRBV19; CDR3 protein: CASSRLDPNYGYTF; CDR3 DNA: TGTGCCAGTAGTCGACTAGACCCTAACTATGGCTACACCTTC
D gene: TRBD2; J gene: TRBJ2-3; CDR3 length: 14; clone size: -; V gene: TRBV2; CDR3 protein: CASSGLAGTDTQYF; CDR3 DNA: TGTGCCAGCAGTGGGCTAGCGGGAACAGATACGCAGTATTTT
D gene: TRBD1; J gene: TRBJ2-3; CDR3 length: 15; clone size: -; V gene: TRBV6-4; CDR3 protein: CASSTGDRTTDTQYF; CDR3 DNA: TGTGCCAGCAGTACCGGGGACAGGACCACAGATACGCAGTATTTT
D gene: -; J gene: TRBJ2-2; CDR3 length: 17; clone size: once; V gene: TRBV27; CDR3 protein: CASSDLGIPPNTGELFF; CDR3 DNA: TGTGCCAGCAGTGACCTGGGTATCCCTCCGAACACCGGGGAGCTGTTTTTT
D gene: -; J gene: TRBJ1-1; CDR3 length: 13; clone size: -; V gene: TRBV18; CDR3 protein: CASSPNREEGAFF; CDR3 DNA: TGTGCCAGCTCACCGAACAGGGAGGAGGGGGCTTTCTTT
D gene: TRBD1; J gene: TRBJ1-2; CDR3 length: 16; clone size: -; V gene: TRBV11-2; CDR3 protein: CASSPTGTGGNYGYTF; CDR3 DNA: TGTGCCAGCAGCCCTACCGGGACAGGGGGAAACTATGGCTACACCTTC
D gene: -; J gene: TRBJ1-5; CDR3 length: 13; clone size: few; V gene: TRBV4-3; CDR3 protein: CASSQEAGAPQHF; CDR3 DNA: TGCGCCAGCAGCCAAGAAGCGGGCGCGCCCCAGCATTTT
D gene: TRBD2; J gene: TRBJ2-1; CDR3 length: 19; clone size: -; V gene: TRBV7-2; CDR3 protein: CASSSSGGSRRSSYNEQFF; CDR3 DNA: TGTGCCAGCAGCTCTAGCGGGGGGTCCCGTCGAAGCTCCTACAATGAGCAGTTCTTC
D gene: TRBD1; J gene: TRBJ1-2; CDR3 length: 13; clone size: -; V gene: TRBV28; CDR3 protein: CASTDRVRDGYTF; CDR3 DNA: TGTGCCAGCACTGACAGGGTGAGGGATGGCTACACCTTC
D gene: -; J gene: TRBJ1-2; CDR3 length: 14; clone size: -; V gene: TRBV6-2/TRBV6-3; CDR3 protein: CASSYWAGNYGYTF; CDR3 DNA: TGTGCCAGCAGTTACTGGGCAGGAAACTATGGCTACACCTTC
D gene: -; J gene: TRBJ1-1; CDR3 length: 15; clone size: once; V gene: TRBV7-9; CDR3 protein: CASSLGIGGGSEAFF; CDR3 DNA: TGTGCCAGCAGCTTAGGTATCGGTGGGGGGTCTGAAGCTTTCTTT
D gene: -; J gene: TRBJ1-1; CDR3 length: 12; clone size: -; V gene: TRBV7-2; CDR3 protein: CASSLLGTEAFF; CDR3 DNA: TGTGCCAGCAGCCTGTTGGGCACTGAAGCTTTCTTT
D gene: TRBD1; J gene: TRBJ1-2; CDR3 length: 20; clone size: -; V gene: TRBV15; CDR3 protein: CATSSFSWGQGPDREYGYTF; CDR3 DNA: TGTGCCACCAGCAGTTTTTCTTGGGGACAGGGACCCGACCGTGAGTATGGCTACACCTTC
D gene: -; J gene: TRBJ1-3; CDR3 length: 16; clone size: few; V gene: TRBV5-1; CDR3 protein: CASSSTDSISGNTIYF; CDR3 DNA: TGCGCCAGCAGCTCAACGGACAGTATTTCTGGAAACACCATATATTTT
D gene: -; J gene: TRBJ1-1; CDR3 length: 12; clone size: -; V gene: TRBV10-3; CDR3 protein: CAISASNTEAFF; CDR3 DNA: TGTGCCATCAGTGCATCGAACACTGAAGCTTTCTTT
D gene: -; J gene: TRBJ2-3; CDR3 length: 14; clone size: -; V gene: TRBV9; CDR3 protein: CASSVEQDTDTQYF; CDR3 DNA: TGTGCCAGCAGCGTAGAACAGGACACAGATACGCAGTATTTT
D gene: -; J gene: TRBJ2-1; CDR3 length: 13; clone size: once; V gene: TRBV12-3/TRBV12-4; CDR3 protein: CASSTTGYNEQFF; CDR3 DNA: TGTGCCAGCAGTACGACAGGTTACAATGAGCAGTTCTTC
D gene: -; J gene: TRBJ2-1; CDR3 length: 14; clone size: -; V gene: TRBV7-9; CDR3 protein: CASSSQTGYNEQFF; CDR3 DNA: TGTGCCAGCAGCTCGCAGACTGGGTACAATGAGCAGTTCTTC
D gene: -; J gene: TRBJ1-3; CDR3 length: 14; clone size: -; V gene: TRBV4-2; CDR3 protein: CASSQVSSGNTIYF; CDR3 DNA: TGTGCCAGCAGCCAAGTAAGCTCTGGAAACACCATATATTTT
D gene: -; J gene: TRBJ2-2; CDR3 length: 14; clone size: -; V gene: TRBV4-1; CDR3 protein: CASSQRQASGELFF; CDR3 DNA: TGCGCCAGCAGCCAACGACAGGCGTCCGGGGAGCTGTTTTTT
D gene: -; J gene: TRBJ1-1; CDR3 length: 15; clone size: -; V gene: TRBV14; CDR3 protein: CASSRKTSGNTEAFF; CDR3 DNA: TGTGCCAGCAGCCGGAAAACTTCAGGGAACACTGAAGCTTTCTTT
D gene: TRBD2; J gene: TRBJ2-5; CDR3 length: 14; clone size: -; V gene: TRBV3-1/TRBV3-2; CDR3 protein: CASSLRGGRETQYF; CDR3 DNA: TGTGCCAGCAGCCTCCGGGGGGGCCGAGAGACCCAGTACTTC
D gene: TRBD1; J gene: TRBJ1-1; CDR3 length: 14; clone size: few; V gene: TRBV5-1; CDR3 protein: CASSSGTGNSEAFF; CDR3 DNA: TGCGCCAGCAGCTCCGGGACAGGGAACTCTGAAGCTTTCTTT
D gene: TRBD1; J gene: TRBJ1-5; CDR3 length: 18; clone size: few; V gene: TRBV6-2/TRBV6-3; CDR3 protein: CASSSGTGPGTVNQPQHF; CDR3 DNA: TGTGCCAGCAGTTCCGGGACAGGCCCCGGGACCGTCAATCAGCCCCAGCATTTT
D gene: -; J gene: TRBJ1-4; CDR3 length: 16; clone size: -; V gene: TRBV6-5; CDR3 protein: CASSYRATGPNEKLFF; CDR3 DNA: TGTGCCAGCAGTTATCGCGCCACAGGTCCTAATGAAAAACTGTTTTTT
D gene: -; J gene: TRBJ1-4; CDR3 length: 16; clone size: -; V gene: TRBV7-9; CDR3 protein: CASSLASTGPNEKLFF; CDR3 DNA: TGTGCCAGCAGCTTAGCAAGTACAGGCCCGAATGAAAAACTGTTTTTT
D gene: -; J gene: TRBJ1-2; CDR3 length: 16; clone size: few; V gene: TRBV9; CDR3 protein: CASSPKETENNYGYTF; CDR3 DNA: TGTGCCAGCAGCCCCAAAGAGACAGAAAATAACTATGGCTACACCTTC
D gene: -; J gene: TRBJ2-2; CDR3 length: 15; clone size: -; V gene: TRBV4-1; CDR3 protein: CASSSRLDDTGELFF; CDR3 DNA: TGCGCCAGCAGCTCACGACTAGACGACACCGGGGAGCTGTTTTTT
D gene: -; J gene: TRBJ1-6; CDR3 length: 14; clone size: -; V gene: TRBV6-5; CDR3 protein: CASRLSSYNSPLHF; CDR3 DNA: TGTGCCAGCAGACTGAGCTCCTATAATTCACCCCTCCACTTT
D gene: -; J gene: TRBJ1-4; CDR3 length: 15; clone size: -; V gene: TRBV7-9; CDR3 protein: CASSERRPTNEKLFF; CDR3 DNA: TGTGCCAGCAGCGAAAGACGGCCGACTAATGAAAAACTGTTTTTT
D gene: -; J gene: TRBJ1-2; CDR3 length: 15; clone size: -; V gene: TRBV11-2; CDR3 protein: CASSSLTGAFGGYTF; CDR3 DNA: TGTGCCAGCAGCTCTCTGACAGGCGCGTTCGGTGGCTACACCTTC
D gene: -; J gene: TRBJ1-3; CDR3 length: 14; clone size: -; V gene: TRBV7-8; CDR3 protein: CASSSTVPGNTIYF; CDR3 DNA: TGTGCCAGCAGCTCCACAGTCCCTGGAAACACCATATATTTT
D gene: -; J gene: TRBJ1-2; CDR3 length: 13; clone size: -; V gene: TRBV7-3; CDR3 protein: CASSLMFNYGYTF; CDR3 DNA: TGTGCCAGCAGCTTAATGTTTAACTATGGCTACACCTTC
D gene: -; J gene: TRBJ2-5; CDR3 length: 13; clone size: -; V gene: TRBV30; CDR3 protein: CAWSPGVTETQYF; CDR3 DNA: TGTGCCTGGAGCCCAGGGGTCACAGAGACCCAGTACTTC
D gene: TRBD2; J gene: TRBJ2-1; CDR3 length: 16; clone size: -; V gene: TRBV14; CDR3 protein: CASSHLGRGGVNEQFF; CDR3 DNA: TGTGCCAGCAGCCACCTAGGTCGGGGGGGCGTTAATGAGCAGTTCTTC
D gene: -; J gene: TRBJ2-7; CDR3 length: 15; clone size: -; V gene: TRBV6-5; CDR3 protein: CASSLSGHPNYEQYF; CDR3 DNA: TGTGCCAGCAGTCTCTCCGGACACCCCAACTACGAGCAGTACTTC
D gene: -; J gene: TRBJ1-6; CDR3 length: 14; clone size: -; V gene: TRBV6-5; CDR3 protein: CASSFDGNNSPLHF; CDR3 DNA: TGTGCCAGCAGTTTTGACGGGAATAATTCACCCCTCCACTTT